The rows below give T cell receptor beta chains drawn from one sample of a study of OX40 agonist ivuxolimab in advanced cancers. Sequencing used immunoSEQ multiplex PCR; TCRdb keeps in-frame clones, though not all of them. Among about 110,000 clones listed, 80% to 95% were seen once. Sequenced here: CD4+ or CD8+ T cells sorted from blood, sampled in a trial of the OX40 agonist ivuxolimab. These receptor sequences come from an adult with an advanced solid tumor such as melanoma, head and neck, liver or kidney cancer. CDR3s include the opening cysteine and the closing phenylalanine or tryptophan. D genes are given only for firm matches. Size is stated for part of the rows, as once, few or many counts, or as a class when the clone is expanded.

clone_size	j_call	v_call	d_call	cdr3_nt	cdr3_aa
NA	TRBJ1-1	TRBV6-6	NA	TGTGCCAGCAGTTACTCGGCAGGGTTGAACACTGAAGCTTTCTTT	CASSYSAGLNTEAFF
NA	TRBJ2-7	TRBV7-2	NA	TGTGCCAGCAGCTTAGTCAGGGGAGCCTCCTACGAGCAGTACTTC	CASSLVRGASYEQYF
NA	TRBJ1-5	TRBV2	NA	TGTGCCAGCATCAACAGGCTAAATCAGCCCCAGCATTTT	CASINRLNQPQHF
NA	TRBJ1-3	TRBV19	TRBD1	TGTGCCAGTAGCCCGGACAGGGGCTCTGGAAACACCATATATTTT	CASSPDRGSGNTIYF
NA	TRBJ1-5	TRBV7-2	NA	TGTGCCAGCAGCCATACCCGGACGGCAGGCGATCCCCAGCATTTT	CASSHTRTAGDPQHF
NA	TRBJ2-7	TRBV6-1	TRBD1	TGTGCCAGCAGTGTAGGACAGGGGGCCTTCGAGCAGTACTTC	CASSVGQGAFEQYF
NA	TRBJ1-2	TRBV11-2	NA	TGTGCCAGCAGCCCGGACGGAATCTATGGCTACACCTTC	CASSPDGIYGYTF
NA	TRBJ1-4	TRBV7-9	NA	TGTGCCAGCAGCACCATAACAGGGAGCCTACGGACTAATGAAAAACTGTTTTTT	CASSTITGSLRTNEKLFF
NA	TRBJ1-4	TRBV5-1	NA	TGCGCCAGCAGCCCGGTGGTCCAAGGAGGGGAAAAACTGTTTTTT	CASSPVVQGGEKLFF
NA	TRBJ2-7	TRBV30	TRBD2	TGTGCCTGGAGTAGGACCAGGACTAGTACTCCCTACGAGCAGTACTTC	CAWSRTRTSTPYEQYF
NA	TRBJ2-7	TRBV18	TRBD1	TGTGCCAGCTCACCAGGGACAGGGGGCCGTGAGCAGTACTTC	CASSPGTGGREQYF
NA	TRBJ2-5	TRBV18	NA	TGTGCCAGCTCACCACGGGGAGACCCGCCAAGAACGGCCCAGTACTTC	CASSPRGDPPRTAQYF
NA	TRBJ2-3	TRBV7-6	TRBD2	TGTGCCAGCAGCACAACCGGGACTAGTTCAGATACGCAGTATTTT	CASSTTGTSSDTQYF
NA	TRBJ2-4	TRBV5-1	NA	TGCGCCAGCAGCTTGCCAGGGTCCAAAAACATTCAGTACTTC	CASSLPGSKNIQYF
few	TRBJ2-6	TRBV30	NA	TGTGCCTGGAGTGGACAGTCTGGGGCCAACGTCCTGACTTTC	CAWSGQSGANVLTF
NA	TRBJ1-1	TRBV6-5	TRBD1	TGTGCCAGCAGCCTAACCCCGGGACAGGGAGGGACTTTCTTT	CASSLTPGQGGTFF
NA	TRBJ2-7	TRBV5-1	NA	TGCGCCAGCAGCTTGAAGGGCGAGCCCTACGAGCAGTACTTC	CASSLKGEPYEQYF
once	TRBJ2-7	TRBV25-1	TRBD2	TGTGCCAGCAGTGCCCCGGGACTAGCCAGCTACGAGCAGTACTTC	CASSAPGLASYEQYF
NA	TRBJ2-3	TRBV15	TRBD1	TGTGCCACCAGCAGAGATCTGGCCAGGGGGCGACTGACAGATACGCAGTATTTT	CATSRDLARGRLTDTQYF
NA	TRBJ2-1	TRBV19	NA	TGTGCCAGTAGTATAACTGGGGGGAAGGCGGCTAATGAGCAGTTCTTC	CASSITGGKAANEQFF
NA	TRBJ2-1	TRBV11-2	TRBD1	TGTGCCAGCAGCTTATCTGGACAGGGGGCGGTAAATGAGCAGTTCTTC	CASSLSGQGAVNEQFF
NA	TRBJ1-2	TRBV30	TRBD1	TGTGCCTGTACAGCAGGGGGCTATGGCTACACCTTC	CACTAGGYGYTF
NA	TRBJ1-1	TRBV27	TRBD1	TGTGCCAGCAGTCCCAACAGGGGAGGCACTGAAGCTTTCTTT	CASSPNRGGTEAFF
NA	TRBJ2-6	TRBV5-4	NA	TGTGCCAGCAGCTTCTTCCGGGTTGGGGCCAACGTCCTGACTTTC	CASSFFRVGANVLTF
NA	TRBJ1-6	TRBV6-5	NA	TGTGCCAGCAGCCGCTCGGTAGATAATTCACCCCTCCACTTT	CASSRSVDNSPLHF
once	TRBJ1-1	TRBV19	NA	TGTGCCAGTAGTAGAAGACATGCAACTGAAGCTTTCTTT	CASSRRHATEAFF
NA	TRBJ2-5	TRBV4-2	TRBD2	TGTGCCAGCAGCACCCGGACTAGCGGGAGCACCCGGGAGACCCAGTACTTC	CASSTRTSGSTRETQYF
NA	TRBJ2-5	TRBV7-9	NA	TGTGCCAGCAGCTTAACTAAGGTTCCCCAAGAGACCCAGTACTTC	CASSLTKVPQETQYF
NA	TRBJ2-7	TRBV2	NA	TGTGCCAGCGGGACGGGGACCTCCTACGAGCAGTACTTC	CASGTGTSYEQYF
NA	TRBJ2-2	TRBV4-1	TRBD2	TGCGCCAGCAGCCACCGGGACTACAACACCGGGGAGCTGTTTTTT	CASSHRDYNTGELFF
few	TRBJ1-2	TRBV4-1	NA	TGCGCCAGCAGCCAAGTTAGGTCCGGGGGCTATGGCTACACCTTC	CASSQVRSGGYGYTF
NA	TRBJ1-2	TRBV10-3	NA	TGTGCCATCAGTGAGTCCACAGGCCTTGGGATAGGCTATGGCTACACCTTC	CAISESTGLGIGYGYTF
once	TRBJ2-7	TRBV2	NA	TGTGCCAGCCGCCAAAGCCTATCCTACGAGCAGTACTTC	CASRQSLSYEQYF
NA	TRBJ1-2	TRBV5-6	NA	TGTGCCAGCAGCTTGGAAGGGGGGACGCGCAGCTATGGCTACACCTTC	CASSLEGGTRSYGYTF
NA	TRBJ2-1	TRBV5-1	NA	TGCGCCAGCAGTCCCCCAGCGGACTCCTACAATGAGCAGTTCTTC	CASSPPADSYNEQFF
NA	TRBJ2-7	TRBV29-1	NA	TGCAGCGTTGGAGACCCGGGTTCCTACGAGCAGTACTTC	CSVGDPGSYEQYF
NA	TRBJ2-7	TRBV6-5	TRBD2	TGTGCCAGCAGTTACTCCCGGACTAGCGGGGCCTACGAGCAGTACTTC	CASSYSRTSGAYEQYF
NA	TRBJ1-2	TRBV11-3	TRBD1	TGTGCCAGCAGCCTATTCCGGGTCGACAGGGGCCATGGCTACACCTTC	CASSLFRVDRGHGYTF
NA	TRBJ1-4	TRBV9	NA	TGTGCCAGCAGCCCCAAACAGGGAGCGAATTATGAAAAACTGTTTTTT	CASSPKQGANYEKLFF
NA	TRBJ1-3	TRBV30	NA	TGTGCCTGGAGTTCTGGGAATCTGAACACCATATATTTT	CAWSSGNLNTIYF
few	TRBJ2-6	TRBV15	NA	TGTGCCACCAGCAGAGGGGGCGCTGGGGCCAACGTCCTGACTTTC	CATSRGGAGANVLTF
NA	TRBJ1-2	TRBV2	NA	TGTGCCAGCAGTTTGGACGGCAACTATGGCTACACCTTC	CASSLDGNYGYTF
NA	TRBJ2-3	TRBV7-3	TRBD1	TGTGCCAGCAGCCCGAATACAGGGGCGGCGGCAGATACGCAGTATTTT	CASSPNTGAAADTQYF
once	TRBJ2-6	TRBV7-9	TRBD1	TGTGCCAGCAGCCCCGGACAGGGGGGGACTGGGGCCAACGTCCTGACTTTC	CASSPGQGGTGANVLTF
NA	TRBJ2-7	TRBV5-1	NA	TGCGCCAGCAGCTTACCCTCCTACGAGCAGTACTTC	CASSLPSYEQYF
NA	TRBJ1-2	TRBV19	NA	TGTGCCAGTAGCTCAGTAATAGGTACAGTAAACTATGGCTACACCTTC	CASSSVIGTVNYGYTF
NA	TRBJ2-2	TRBV25-1	NA	TGTGCCAGCAGTCGGTATAGGGTTGACCCCGGGGAGCTGTTTTTT	CASSRYRVDPGELFF
NA	TRBJ1-5	TRBV6-6	TRBD1	TGTGCCAGCAGTTACAGGGGACAGGGGAACAATCAGCCCCAGCATTTT	CASSYRGQGNNQPQHF
NA	TRBJ1-2	TRBV7-2	NA	TGTGCCAGCAGCTTTACAGCAACCTATGGCTACACCTTC	CASSFTATYGYTF
NA	TRBJ1-6	TRBV2	NA	TGTGCCAGCATTTTTGCACAGGATAATTCACCCCTCCACTTT	CASIFAQDNSPLHF
NA	TRBJ2-3	TRBV4-1	NA	TGCGCCAGCAGCCAAGGACCTTGGGATACGCAGTATTTT	CASSQGPWDTQYF
NA	TRBJ2-7	TRBV21-1	NA	TGTGCCAGCAGTGACAGGGGGGGCCACGAGCAGTACTTC	CASSDRGGHEQYF
once	TRBJ1-4	TRBV5-6	NA	TGTGCCAGCAGCTTGGTTCAGGGGTATCGTGAAAAACTGTTTTTT	CASSLVQGYREKLFF
NA	TRBJ1-5	TRBV6-1	NA	TGTGCCAGCAGTGAAATGGGGAATCAGCCCCAGCATTTT	CASSEMGNQPQHF